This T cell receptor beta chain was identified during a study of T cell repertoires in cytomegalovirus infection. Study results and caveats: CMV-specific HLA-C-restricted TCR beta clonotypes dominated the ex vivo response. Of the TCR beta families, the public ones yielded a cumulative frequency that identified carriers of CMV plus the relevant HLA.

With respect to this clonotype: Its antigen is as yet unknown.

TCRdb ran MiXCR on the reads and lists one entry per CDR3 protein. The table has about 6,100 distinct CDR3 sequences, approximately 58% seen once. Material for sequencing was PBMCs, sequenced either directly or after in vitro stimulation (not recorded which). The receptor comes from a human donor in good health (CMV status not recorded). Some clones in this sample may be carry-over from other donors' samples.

The CDR3 spells CASSPPTGMTVDTQYF. CDR3 DNA sequence: TGTGCCAGCTCACCCCCGACAGGGATGACCGTGGATACGCAGTATTTT. The chain links TRBV18 to TRBJ2-3, with 7 bases identical to TRBD1. Germline loops: CDR1 KGHSH, CDR2 LQKENI. This CDR3 comprises 16 residues. J was trimmed by 6 bases and V by 3 bases; bases with no gene match: 12.